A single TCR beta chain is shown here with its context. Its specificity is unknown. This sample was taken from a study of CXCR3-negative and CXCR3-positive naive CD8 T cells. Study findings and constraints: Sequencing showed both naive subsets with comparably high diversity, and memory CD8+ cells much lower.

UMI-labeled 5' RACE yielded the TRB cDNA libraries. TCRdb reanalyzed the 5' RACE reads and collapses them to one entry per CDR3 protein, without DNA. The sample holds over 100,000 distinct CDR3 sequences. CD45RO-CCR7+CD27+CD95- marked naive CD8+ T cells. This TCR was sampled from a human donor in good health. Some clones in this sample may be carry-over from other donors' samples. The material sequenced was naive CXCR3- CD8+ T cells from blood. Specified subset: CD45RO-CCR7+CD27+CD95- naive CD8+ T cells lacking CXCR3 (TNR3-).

The CDR3: CSVEDPSGAGELFF. This chain uses TRBV29-1 with TRBJ2-2; TCRdb designates TRBD1, a call that cannot be tested without DNA. The CDR3 covers 14 residues. In germline, CDR1 is SQVTM, CDR2 ANQGSEA.